The 4 T cell receptor beta chains listed next were all sequenced from one sample in a study of low-dose radiotherapy and immunotherapy resistance in tumors. The time point denotes: after trial treatment. Specified treatment: LDRT plus nivolumab, ipilimumab, low-dose cyclophosphamide and aspirin (RACIN trial). Gene-specific TRAV and TRBV primers were used for first-strand cDNA, covering alpha and beta chains. The PCR that amplified TCRs ran for about 20 cycles, relying on a constant-region primer and a V-primer adapter. TCRdb processed the reads anew with MiXCR; each CDR3 protein has one entry. The sample gives tens of thousands of distinct CDR3 sequences, 20% to 30% of which show up once; 10% is in the top ten. The sample in question was PBMCs, obtained after low-dose radiotherapy plus immunotherapy. The receptors were sampled from a male donor with prostate cancer.

This clonotype has ten or more counts. The chain carries TRBV19 and TRBJ1-1; D remains unclear. V gave up 3 bases and J gave up 11 bases, with 10 bases separating them. Germline V gene lookup returns CDR1 LNHDA and CDR2 SQIVND (reference sequence). This CDR3 contains 11 residues. The CDR3 reads CASSIVGRAFF. The DNA of the CDR3 is TGTGCCAGTAGTATTGTCGGTCGGGCTTTCTTT.

This clonotype was detected ten times or more. This chain connects TRBV28 to TRBJ1-4; tentatively, D is TRBD1 (6 bases). The germline V and J ends were trimmed by 6 bases and 7 bases, with 9 bases remaining between them. The CDR3 length is 12 residues. The V gene's germline CDR1 is MDHEN and CDR2 SYDVKM. CDR3: CASRPGVEKLFF. The CDR3 bases are TGTGCCAGCAGACCAGGGGTTGAAAAACTGTTTTTT.

The V call is TRBV10-3, the J call TRBJ2-2; D may match TRBD1 or TRBD2 (6 bases each). CDR3 size: 16 residues. From germline, CDR1 is ENHRY and CDR2 SYGVKD. Trimming removed 6 bases from V and 5 bases from J, with 19 bases in between. CDR3 region: CAISPRGPGETGELFF. For the CDR3, the DNA is TGTGCCATCAGCCCTCGGGGGCCAGGGGAAACCGGGGAGCTGTTTTTT.

This clonotype occurred many times. The V call is TRBV27, the J call TRBJ2-2, with D unresolved. CDR3 size: 17 residues. V lost 5 bases and J 6 bases, leaving 22 bases between the germline ends. Germline V lookup: CDR1 MNHEY, CDR2 SMNVEV (reference sequence). This CDR3 reads CASSTRTNLQKAGELFF. CDR3 DNA sequence: TGTGCCAGCAGTACTCGTACGAATCTTCAGAAAGCCGGGGAGCTGTTTTTT.